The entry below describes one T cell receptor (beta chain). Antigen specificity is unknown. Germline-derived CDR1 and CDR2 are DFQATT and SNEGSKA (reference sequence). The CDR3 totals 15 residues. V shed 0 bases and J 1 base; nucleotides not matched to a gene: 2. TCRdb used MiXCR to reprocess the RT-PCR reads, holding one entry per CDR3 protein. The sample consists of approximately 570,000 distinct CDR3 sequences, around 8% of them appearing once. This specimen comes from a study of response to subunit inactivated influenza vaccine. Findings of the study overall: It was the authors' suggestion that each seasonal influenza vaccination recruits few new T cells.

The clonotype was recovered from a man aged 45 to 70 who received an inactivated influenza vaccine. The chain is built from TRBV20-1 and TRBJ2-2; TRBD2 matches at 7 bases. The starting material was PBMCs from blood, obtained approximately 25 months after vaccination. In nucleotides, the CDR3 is TGCAGTGCTAGAGACCTAGCGGAGAACACCGGGGAGCTGTTTTTT. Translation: CSARDLAENTGELFF.